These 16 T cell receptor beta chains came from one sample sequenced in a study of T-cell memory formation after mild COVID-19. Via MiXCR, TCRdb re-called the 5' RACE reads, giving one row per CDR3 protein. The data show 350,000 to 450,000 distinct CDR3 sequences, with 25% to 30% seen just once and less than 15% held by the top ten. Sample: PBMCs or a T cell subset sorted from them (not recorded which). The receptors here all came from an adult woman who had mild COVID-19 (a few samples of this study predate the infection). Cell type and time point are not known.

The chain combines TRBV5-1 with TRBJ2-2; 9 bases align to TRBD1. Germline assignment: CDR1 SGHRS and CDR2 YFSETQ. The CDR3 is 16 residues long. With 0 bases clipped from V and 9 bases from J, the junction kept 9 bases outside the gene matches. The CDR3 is CASSLDPGTGLRELFF. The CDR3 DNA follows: TGCGCCAGCAGCTTGGACCCTGGGACAGGGCTTCGGGAGCTGTTTTTT.

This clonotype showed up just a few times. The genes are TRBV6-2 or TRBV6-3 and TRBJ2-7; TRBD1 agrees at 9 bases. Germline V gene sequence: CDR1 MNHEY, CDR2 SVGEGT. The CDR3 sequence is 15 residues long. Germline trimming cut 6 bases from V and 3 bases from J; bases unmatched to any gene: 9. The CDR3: CASRPHGTGNYEQYF. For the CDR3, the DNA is TGTGCCAGCAGGCCACACGGGACAGGGAACTACGAGCAGTACTTC.

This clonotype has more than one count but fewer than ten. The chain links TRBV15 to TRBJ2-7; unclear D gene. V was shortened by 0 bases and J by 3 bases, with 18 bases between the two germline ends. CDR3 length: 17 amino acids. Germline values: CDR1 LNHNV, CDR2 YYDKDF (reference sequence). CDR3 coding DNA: TGTGCCACCAGCAGAGATAAGGCATCCATTAACCTCTACGAGCAGTACTTC. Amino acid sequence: CATSRDKASINLYEQYF. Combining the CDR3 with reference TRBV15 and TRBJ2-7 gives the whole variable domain DAMVIQNPRYQVTQFGKPVTLSCSQTLNHNVMYWYQQKSSQAPKLLFHYYDKDFNNEADTPDNFQSRRPNTSFCFLDIRSPGLGDTAMYLCATSRDKASINLYEQYFGPGTRLTVT.

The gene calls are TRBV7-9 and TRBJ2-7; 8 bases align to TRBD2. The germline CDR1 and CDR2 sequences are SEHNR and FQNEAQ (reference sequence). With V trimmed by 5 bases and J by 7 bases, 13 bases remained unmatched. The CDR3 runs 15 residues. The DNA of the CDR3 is TGTGCCAGCAGCCAAGCTAGCGGGTTATCGGGGGAGCAGTACTTC. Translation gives CASSQASGLSGEQYF.

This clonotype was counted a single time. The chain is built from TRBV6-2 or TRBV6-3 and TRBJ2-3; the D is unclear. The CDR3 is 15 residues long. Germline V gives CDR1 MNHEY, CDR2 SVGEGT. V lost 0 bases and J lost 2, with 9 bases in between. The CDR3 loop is CASSYSRTATDTQYF. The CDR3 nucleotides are TGTGCCAGCAGTTACTCCCGTACGGCCACAGATACGCAGTATTTT.

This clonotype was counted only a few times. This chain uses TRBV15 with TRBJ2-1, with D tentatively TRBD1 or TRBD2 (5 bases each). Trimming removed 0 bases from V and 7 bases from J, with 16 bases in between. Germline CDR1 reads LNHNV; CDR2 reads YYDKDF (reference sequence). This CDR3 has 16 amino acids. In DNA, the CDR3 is TGTGCCACCAGCAGAGATAAGCTGGTGGGGGAGAATGAGCAGTTCTTC. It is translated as CATSRDKLVGENEQFF.

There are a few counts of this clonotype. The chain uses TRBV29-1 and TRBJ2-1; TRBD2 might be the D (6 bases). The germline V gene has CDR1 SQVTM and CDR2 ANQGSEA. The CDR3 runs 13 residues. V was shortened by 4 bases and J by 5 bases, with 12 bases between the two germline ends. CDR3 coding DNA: TGCAGCGTTGGATGGAGGGTTAACAATGAGCAGTTCTTC. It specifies CSVGWRVNNEQFF.

The CDR3 is CSAKDSFNTEAFF. The CDR3 nucleotides are TGCAGTGCCAAGGACAGTTTCAACACTGAAGCTTTCTTT. This chain joins TRBV20-1 and TRBJ1-1; D perhaps matches TRBD1 (6 bases). This CDR3 contains 13 residues. Germline assignment: CDR1 DFQATT and CDR2 SNEGSKA (reference sequence). With 6 bases removed from V and 2 bases from J, the gap between germline ends came to 13 bases.

The CDR3 sequence is CASSQASLEETQYF. CDR3 sequence (DNA): TGTGCCAGCAGCCAAGCCTCACTTGAAGAGACCCAGTACTTC. The chain employs TRBV7-8 and TRBJ2-5; D remains ambiguous. Trimming cost V 5 bases and J 3 bases, with 13 bases left between them. In germline, CDR1 is SGHVS, CDR2 FQNEAQ. The CDR3 contains 14 residues.

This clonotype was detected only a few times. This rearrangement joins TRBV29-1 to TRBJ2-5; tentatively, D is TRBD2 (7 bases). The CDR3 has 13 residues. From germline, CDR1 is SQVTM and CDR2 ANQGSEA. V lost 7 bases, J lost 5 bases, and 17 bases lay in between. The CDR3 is CSGRGGIRETQYF. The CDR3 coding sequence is TGCAGCGGCAGGGGAGGGATCCGGGAGACCCAGTACTTC.

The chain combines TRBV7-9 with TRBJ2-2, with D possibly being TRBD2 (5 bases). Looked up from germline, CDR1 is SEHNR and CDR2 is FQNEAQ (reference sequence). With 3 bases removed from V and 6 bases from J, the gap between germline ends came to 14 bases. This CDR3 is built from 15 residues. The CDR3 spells CASSFTGKPSGELFF. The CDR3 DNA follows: TGTGCCAGCAGCTTTACCGGGAAGCCGTCCGGGGAGCTGTTTTTT.

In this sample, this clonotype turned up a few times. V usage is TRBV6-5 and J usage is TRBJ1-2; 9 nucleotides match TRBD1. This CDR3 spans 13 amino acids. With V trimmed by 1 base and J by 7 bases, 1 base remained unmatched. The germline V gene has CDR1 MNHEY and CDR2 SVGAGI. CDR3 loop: CASSYWDRAGYTF. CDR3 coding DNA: TGTGCCAGCAGTTACTGGGACAGGGCTGGCTACACCTTC.

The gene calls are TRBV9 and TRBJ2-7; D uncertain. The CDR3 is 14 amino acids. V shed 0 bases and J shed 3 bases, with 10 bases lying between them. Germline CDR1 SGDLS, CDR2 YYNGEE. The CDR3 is CASSVAGSYYEQYF. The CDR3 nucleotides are TGTGCCAGCAGCGTAGCCGGAAGCTACTACGAGCAGTACTTC.

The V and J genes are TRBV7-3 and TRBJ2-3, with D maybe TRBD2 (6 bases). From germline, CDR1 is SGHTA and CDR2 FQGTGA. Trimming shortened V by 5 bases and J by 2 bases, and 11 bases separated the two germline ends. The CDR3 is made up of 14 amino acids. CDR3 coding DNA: TGTGCCAGCAGCCCATTAGCGGTCACAGATACGCAGTATTTT. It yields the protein CASSPLAVTDTQYF.

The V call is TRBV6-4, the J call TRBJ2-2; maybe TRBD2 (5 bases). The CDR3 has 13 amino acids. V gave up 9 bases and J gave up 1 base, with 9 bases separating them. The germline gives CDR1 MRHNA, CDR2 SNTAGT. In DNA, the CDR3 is TGTGCCAGTAGGACTGAGAACACCGGGGAGCTGTTTTTT. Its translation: CASRTENTGELFF.

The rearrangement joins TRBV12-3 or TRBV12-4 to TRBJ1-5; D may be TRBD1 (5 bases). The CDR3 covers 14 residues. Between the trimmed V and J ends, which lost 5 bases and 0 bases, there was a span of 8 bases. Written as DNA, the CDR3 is TGTGCCAGCAGTCCGGGACCTAGCAATCAGCCCCAGCATTTT. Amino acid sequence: CASSPGPSNQPQHF.